Below are 3 T cell receptor beta chains sequenced from a single sample in a study of T cell responses to AZD1222 COVID-19 vaccine. Assay: immunoSEQ multiplex PCR; the TCRdb copy retains only in-frame clones and omits some. The table has around 160,000 clones, 88% seen once. The sequencing used peripheral blood, collected on day 0 of AZD1222 vaccination. The origin of the receptors is an adult in good health.

This rearrangement joins TRBV10-2 to TRBJ1-6, with D possibly TRBD1 on 5 matching bases. Germline-derived CDR1 and CDR2 are WSHSY and SAAADI. V was shortened by 2 bases and J by 10 bases, with 12 bases between the two germline ends. The CDR3 contains 14 residues. CDR3 sequence reads: CASSEAGRSSPLHF. In nucleotides, the CDR3 is TGCGCCAGCAGTGAGGCAGGGCGCTCCTCACCCCTCCACTTT.

The J gene is TRBJ1-1, the V gene TRBV18; D not certain. CDR1 is KGHSH, CDR2 LQKENI, per germline. V lost 6 bases to trimming and J lost 8 bases, with 16 bases between them. The CDR3 runs 13 residues. DNA for the CDR3: TGTGCCAGCTCTCGCGGACTAGAAGGAGAAGCTTTCTTT. Amino acid sequence: CASSRGLEGEAFF.

The chain couples TRBV15 to TRBJ1-3; no clear D gene. V lost 0 bases, J lost 0 bases, and 9 bases lay in between. Germline CDR1 LNHNV, CDR2 YYDKDF (reference sequence). The CDR3 contains 16 residues. The CDR3 spells CATSRDLTNSGNTIYF. CDR3 nucleotide sequence: TGTGCCACCAGCAGAGATCTCACCAACTCTGGAAACACCATATATTTT.